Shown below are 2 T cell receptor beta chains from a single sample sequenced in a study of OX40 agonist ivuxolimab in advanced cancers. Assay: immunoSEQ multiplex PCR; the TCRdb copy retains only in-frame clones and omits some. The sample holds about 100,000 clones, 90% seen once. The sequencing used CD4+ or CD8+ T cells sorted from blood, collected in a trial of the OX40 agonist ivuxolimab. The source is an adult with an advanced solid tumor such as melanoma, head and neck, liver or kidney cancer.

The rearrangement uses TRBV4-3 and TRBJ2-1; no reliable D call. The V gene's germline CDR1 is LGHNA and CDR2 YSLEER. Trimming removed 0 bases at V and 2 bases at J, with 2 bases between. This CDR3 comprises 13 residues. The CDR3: CASSQDAYNEQFF. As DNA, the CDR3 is TGCGCCAGCAGCCAAGACGCCTACAATGAGCAGTTCTTC.

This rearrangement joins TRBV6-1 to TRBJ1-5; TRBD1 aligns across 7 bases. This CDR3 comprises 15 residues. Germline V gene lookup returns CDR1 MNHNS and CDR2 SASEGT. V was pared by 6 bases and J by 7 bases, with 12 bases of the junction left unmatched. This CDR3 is CASSPTQGRSQPQHF. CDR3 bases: TGTGCCAGCAGCCCCACACAGGGGAGGTCACAGCCCCAGCATTTT.